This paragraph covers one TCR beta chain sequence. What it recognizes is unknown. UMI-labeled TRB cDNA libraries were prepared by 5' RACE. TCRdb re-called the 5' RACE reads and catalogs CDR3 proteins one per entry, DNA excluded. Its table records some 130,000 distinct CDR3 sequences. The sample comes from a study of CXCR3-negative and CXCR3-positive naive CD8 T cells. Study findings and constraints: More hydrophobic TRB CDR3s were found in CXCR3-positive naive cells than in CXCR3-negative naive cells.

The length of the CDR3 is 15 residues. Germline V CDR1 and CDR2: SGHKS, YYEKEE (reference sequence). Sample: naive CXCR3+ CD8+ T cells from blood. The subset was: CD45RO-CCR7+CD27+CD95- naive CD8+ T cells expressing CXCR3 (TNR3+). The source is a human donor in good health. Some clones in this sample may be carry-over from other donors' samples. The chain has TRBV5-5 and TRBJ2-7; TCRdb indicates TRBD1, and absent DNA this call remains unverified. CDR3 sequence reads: CASSSRDRAYYEQYF.